The source of this T cell receptor (beta chain) is a study of T cell repertoires in cytomegalovirus infection. On the study more broadly: HLA-C-restricted CMV epitopes, recently identified, and well-studied HLA-B-restricted ones were used by the study. TCR beta signatures that were public indicated CMV infection and matching HLA type.

In its sample, this clonotype was seen a few times. What it binds is not known. General study results and limits: Totalled public TCR beta family frequency picked out people who carried CMV plus the relevant HLA. Within the response measured ex vivo, HLA-C-restricted CMV-specific TCR beta clonotypes were dominant.

This CDR3 comprises 17 residues. V dropped 5 bases and J dropped 0; count of bases not matched to a gene: 10. Per the germline V gene, CDR1 is SEHNR and CDR2 is FQNEAQ (reference sequence). MiXCR was run by TCRdb on the reads, yielding one entry per CDR3 protein. The sample holds some 480,000 distinct CDR3 sequences; around a third are singletons and the top ten take 15% to 20%. The chain links TRBV7-9 to TRBJ2-5; 9 bases align to TRBD1. This TCR was sampled from a human donor in good health (CMV status not recorded). Some clones in this sample may be carry-over from other donors' samples. Material: cultured PBMCs, obtained from culture after CMV antigen stimulation. CDR3 amino acids: CASSAGTGRIYQETQYF. CDR3 nucleotide sequence: TGTGCCAGCAGCGCCGGGACAGGGAGGATCTACCAAGAGACCCAGTACTTC.